This T cell receptor (beta chain) was profiled in a study of vaccination and CD4 T cells after COVID-19. Study-wide context: Post-COVID samples were collected a median about 95 days following diagnosis, spanning 35 to 161. Ranging from 14 to 241, the interval between dose two and post-vaccine sampling had a median of 72 days.

Cultured CD4+ T-cell DNA underwent Oncomine TCR Beta short-read sequencing. TCRdb processed the PCR reads anew with MiXCR; each CDR3 protein has one entry. The data show almost 6,000 distinct CDR3 sequences, approximately 35% seen once. As concerns this clonotype: Its antigen is undetermined.

Treatment in this sample: roughly 11-day PBMC culture with coronavirus spike peptide pools or control peptides (ViraFEST assay). An unexposed donor provided the CD4+ T cells, which were collected before the COVID-19 pandemic (2011-2018). The sequenced sample consisted of CD4+ T cells from blood, cultured in vitro. The sequence was collected from a human donor in good health.

Here the CDR3 reads CASSLERAGTDTQYF. The CDR3, as DNA: TGTGCCAGCAGCTTAGAGAGAGCGGGCACAGATACGCAGTATTTT. The chain recombines TRBV7-3 with TRBJ2-3; D is possibly TRBD2 (5 bases). In germline, CDR1 is SGHTA, CDR2 FQGTGA. Trimming cost V 2 bases and J 1 base, with 10 bases left between them. This CDR3 comprises 15 residues.